These 32 T cell receptor beta chains came from one sample sequenced in a study of blood T cell repertoires in COVID-19. TCRdb keeps only in-frame clones here, not all; method: immunoSEQ multiplex PCR. Of 200,000 to 300,000 clones in the sample, about 83% were seen once. The sequenced sample consisted of peripheral blood. The receptors shown here come from a man over 45 with acute or convalescent COVID-19.

The rearrangement uses TRBV20-1 and TRBJ2-1, with D maybe TRBD2 (5 bases). CDR1 is DFQATT, CDR2 SNEGSKA, per germline (reference sequence). This CDR3 is 11 amino acids long. With 3 bases removed from V and 12 bases from J, the gap between germline ends came to 12 bases. The DNA for the CDR3 is TGCAGTGCTAGCCTAGCAGGCGGGCAGTTCTTC. Its translation is CSASLAGGQFF.

The chain has TRBV6-5 and TRBJ1-2; TRBD1 aligns across 8 bases. The CDR3 runs 13 residues. The germline V gene has CDR1 MNHEY and CDR2 SVGAGI. The V gene end was trimmed by 9 bases and the J gene end by 1 base; junction bases not matched to a gene: 4. The CDR3 here is CASATGDNYGYTF. CDR3 sequence (DNA): TGTGCCAGTGCGACAGGGGATAACTATGGCTACACCTTC.

This chain uses TRBV19 with TRBJ2-1; tentatively, D is TRBD1 (7 bases). V dropped 6 bases and J dropped 4 bases, with 13 bases sitting between them. The germline CDR1 and CDR2 sequences are LNHDA and SQIVND (reference sequence). This CDR3 has 14 residues. The DNA of the CDR3 is TGTGCCAGTAGCCCCAGGGGGGCTTACAATGAGCAGTTCTTC. Protein sequence: CASSPRGAYNEQFF.

This sequence joins TRBV18 and TRBJ1-1; a weak D match, TRBD1 (5 bases). The germline CDR1 and CDR2 sequences are KGHSH and LQKENI. CDR3 length: 14 residues. V dropped 6 bases and J dropped 1 base, with 12 bases sitting between them. The CDR3 loop is CASSSTGQNTEAFF. CDR3 in DNA: TGTGCCAGCTCCAGCACCGGACAGAACACTGAAGCTTTCTTT. Full variable domain (rest looked up from reference TRBV18 and TRBJ1-1): NAGVMQNPRHLVRRRGQEARLRCSPMKGHSHVYWYRQLPEEGLKFMVYLQKENIIDESGMPKERFSAEFPKEGPSILRIQQVVRGDSAAYFCASSSTGQNTEAFFGQGTRLTVV.

The rearrangement links TRBV5-1 to TRBJ2-3; D is undetermined. Germline V gives CDR1 SGHRS, CDR2 YFSETQ. V was pared by 0 bases and J by 4 bases, with 15 bases between. The CDR3 length is 16 residues. CDR3 nucleotide sequence: TGCGCCAGCAGCTTGGAAGGCCTCGGGTGGGCAGATACGCAGTATTTT. This sequence encodes CASSLEGLGWADTQYF.

The V gene is TRBV11-3, the J gene TRBJ1-4; D might be TRBD1 (5 bases). V was cut by 5 bases and J by 11 bases, with 24 bases left in between. CDR3 size: 16 residues. Germline CDR1 and CDR2: SGHNT and YENEEA. CDR3 sequence (DNA): TGTGCCAGCAGCCCCCGTCGGGCGGGGGTCCATGGGAAACTGTTTTTT. It is translated as CASSPRRAGVHGKLFF. The full variable domain, its missing parts supplied by reference TRBV11-3 and TRBJ1-4, is EAGVVQSPRYKIIEKKQPVAFWCNPISGHNTLYWYLQNLGQGPELLIRYENEEAVDDSQLPKDRFSAERLKGVDSTLKIQPAELGDSAVYLCASSPRRAGVHGKLFFGSGTQLSVL.

The chain combines TRBV5-1 with TRBJ2-1; D may be TRBD2 (5 bases). The germline V gene has CDR1 SGHRS and CDR2 YFSETQ. V was shortened by 4 bases and J by 9 bases, with 14 bases between the two germline ends. This CDR3 is built from 13 residues. CDR3: CASSMDRRGEQFF. CDR3 DNA: TGCGCCAGCAGCATGGATCGACGGGGTGAGCAGTTCTTC.

The V call is TRBV6-6, the J call TRBJ1-4, with D perhaps TRBD1 (6 bases). In germline, CDR1 is MNHNY, CDR2 SVGAGI (reference sequence). The V and J ends lost 8 bases and 8 bases respectively, with 24 bases between them. This CDR3 is built from 16 residues. The CDR3 here is CASRALGGGLKEKLFF. The CDR3 DNA reads as TGTGCCAGCCGAGCTCTCGGTGGGGGCTTAAAGGAAAAACTGTTTTTT.

This chain connects TRBV7-2 to TRBJ2-7, with 7 bases matching TRBD2. Germline V gene sequence: CDR1 SGHTA, CDR2 FQGNSA. Losses at the gene ends were 1 base for V and 3 bases for J; bases not matched to a gene: 6. The CDR3 length is 15 residues. CDR3 residues: CASSLGASGYYEQYF. DNA for the CDR3: TGTGCCAGCAGCTTAGGGGCTAGCGGATACTACGAGCAGTACTTC.

This clone turned up a few times. The chain combines TRBV10-1 with TRBJ2-7, with D uncertain. This CDR3 contains 16 residues. V gave up 0 bases and J gave up 0 bases, with 12 bases separating them. CDR1 is WNHNN, CDR2 SYGVQD, per germline (reference sequence). The CDR3 spells CASSESMTLYSYEQYF. CDR3 in DNA: TGCGCCAGCAGTGAGTCGATGACATTATACTCCTACGAGCAGTACTTC.

This chain connects TRBV18 to TRBJ2-7; D possibly corresponds to TRBD1 (6 bases). V gave up 5 bases and J gave up 3 bases, with 11 bases separating them. The germline V gene encodes CDR1 KGHSH and CDR2 LQKENI. This CDR3 contains 13 residues. The CDR3 DNA reads TGTGCCAGCTCAGCTGGACAGCGCTACGAGCAGTACTTC. Translating gives CASSAGQRYEQYF.

This clone appeared once. The chain links TRBV4-1 to TRBJ1-1; 7 bases are shared with TRBD1. The length of the CDR3 is 14 residues. Looked up from germline, CDR1 is MGHRA and CDR2 is YSYEKL. V shed 2 bases, J shed 10 bases, and the junction held 10 bases outside the gene matches. The CDR3, as DNA: TGCGCCAGCAGCCAAAGGGGGACAGTATCATCAGCTTTCTTT. This codes for CASSQRGTVSSAFF.

This clone appeared a few times. The chain carries TRBV28 and TRBJ2-3; D gene uncertain. CDR3 length: 13 residues. V was shortened by 6 bases and J by 0 bases, with 7 bases between the two germline ends. CDR1 and CDR2 from the germline V gene are MDHEN and SYDVKM. In DNA form, the CDR3 reads TGTGCCAGCAGACTCCATAGCACAGATACGCAGTATTTT. It specifies CASRLHSTDTQYF.

This clone is a singleton in its sample. The genes are TRBV10-3 and TRBJ1-2; 10 nucleotides match TRBD1. From germline, CDR1 is ENHRY and CDR2 SYGVKD. With V trimmed by 6 bases and J by 7 bases, 11 bases remained unmatched. The CDR3 contains 15 residues. This CDR3 is CAIRAGTGVLGGYTF. Written as DNA, the CDR3 is TGTGCCATCAGGGCCGGGACAGGGGTTTTAGGTGGCTACACCTTC.

The rearrangement uses TRBV19 and TRBJ1-5; D is possibly TRBD1 (5 bases). The CDR3 extends over 15 amino acids. With 3 bases removed from V and 4 bases from J, the gap between germline ends came to 13 bases. The germline V gene encodes CDR1 LNHDA and CDR2 SQIVND (reference sequence). The CDR3 DNA reads TGTGCCAGTAGTATCCCACCAGGGAAGAATCAGCCCCAGCATTTT. This translates into CASSIPPGKNQPQHF.

J is TRBJ1-5 and V is TRBV28; 10 positions agree with TRBD1. The ends lost 7 bases at V and 4 bases at J; junction bases unmatched: 7. Germline CDR1 is MDHEN and CDR2 is SYDVKM. The CDR3 loop spans 15 amino acids. CDR3 bases: TGTGCCAGCACCTCGACAGGGGGCTTTAATCAGCCCCAGCATTTT. Its translation is CASTSTGGFNQPQHF.

The chain employs TRBV5-1 and TRBJ2-7; possibly TRBD1 for D (5 bases). From germline, CDR1 is SGHRS and CDR2 YFSETQ. V was trimmed by 3 bases and J by 4 bases, leaving 8 bases between them. The CDR3 is made up of 12 amino acids. CDR3 bases: TGCGCCAGCAGCTACCAGGGATACGAGCAGTACTTC. Translation gives CASSYQGYEQYF.

This clone was seen a single time. Other DNA sequences in this specimen translate into the identical CDR3. This chain connects TRBV2 to TRBJ1-5; D possibly corresponds to TRBD1 (5 bases). Per the germline V gene, CDR1 is SNHLY and CDR2 is FYNNEI. This CDR3 comprises 12 residues. Trimming shortened V by 8 bases and J by 7 bases, and 12 bases separated the two germline ends. CDR3 in amino acids: CASSGGEQPQHF. The CDR3 region has the DNA TGTGCCAGCTCCGGGGGGGAACAGCCCCAGCATTTT.

The chain couples TRBV7-9 to TRBJ2-5; 12 bases align to TRBD2. From germline, CDR1 is SEHNR and CDR2 FQNEAQ (reference sequence). With V trimmed by 5 bases and J by 5 bases, 6 bases remained unmatched. This CDR3 has 15 residues. CDR3 bases: TGTGCCAGCAGCCCCACTAGCGGGGGGATGGAGACCCAGTACTTC. Encoded protein: CASSPTSGGMETQYF.

The chain carries TRBV27 and TRBJ2-3, with TRBD2 as a possible D gene (5 bases). CDR1 and CDR2 (germline): MNHEY, SMNVEV (reference sequence). The CDR3 covers 17 residues. The V and J ends lost 7 bases and 0 bases respectively, with 20 bases between them. The CDR3 spells CASTWRITGTSTDTQYF. Written as DNA, the CDR3 is TGTGCCAGCACCTGGAGGATTACGGGCACTAGCACAGATACGCAGTATTTT.

CDR3 DNA: TGCGCCAGCAGTTTTGGACAGGGAGAAGGCTATGGCTACACCTTC. It codes for CASSFGQGEGYGYTF. The chain has TRBV10-2 and TRBJ1-2; 8 bases agree with TRBD1. The CDR3 spans 15 residues. Trimming took 5 bases from V and 4 from J; bases not matched to a gene: 9. Germline lookup yields CDR1 WSHSY and CDR2 SAAADI.

The gene calls are TRBV10-1 and TRBJ2-1; 7 positions match TRBD2. CDR1 WNHNN and CDR2 SYGVQD come from the germline V gene (reference sequence). This CDR3 comprises 15 residues. V was clipped by 6 bases and J by 1 base; unmatched bases: 6. The CDR3 region has the DNA TGCGCCAGCAGGGAGCGGGGTGGGTCCTACAATGAGCAGTTCTTC. Amino acid sequence: CASRERGGSYNEQFF.

This rearrangement joins TRBV30 to TRBJ1-4; D is ambiguous. Germline CDR1 GTSNPN, CDR2 SVGIG (reference sequence). The CDR3 spans 12 residues. V gave up 1 base and J gave up 4 bases, with 4 bases separating them. The CDR3 nucleotides read TGTGCCTGGAGTGGGCTTAATGAAAAACTGTTTTTT. Protein: CAWSGLNEKLFF. Together with reference TRBV30 and TRBJ1-4, the CDR3 gives the full variable domain: SQTIHQWPATLVQPVGSPLSLECTVEGTSNPNLYWYRQAAGRGLQLLFYSVGIGQISSEVPQNLSASRPQDRQFILSSKKLLLSDSGFYLCAWSGLNEKLFFGSGTQLSVL.

This clone was seen just once. This CDR3 reads CASSPQRQSNTGELFF. The DNA of the CDR3 is TGCGCCAGCAGTCCTCAGCGGCAATCGAACACCGGGGAGCTGTTTTTT. This chain joins TRBV5-1 and TRBJ2-2, with a tentative D call TRBD2 (5 bases). The germline V gene encodes CDR1 SGHRS and CDR2 YFSETQ. The CDR3 length is 16 residues. Trimming removed 5 bases from V and 0 bases from J, with 14 bases in between.

This chain uses TRBV3-1 (or the pseudogene TRBV3-2) with TRBJ2-3; tentatively, D is TRBD1 (5 bases). Germline V gene lookup returns CDR1 LGHDT and CDR2 YNNKEL (reference sequence). V shed 1 base and J shed 8 bases, with 13 bases lying between them. The length of the CDR3 is 14 residues. CDR3 protein: CASSQGATETTQYF. Written as DNA, the CDR3 is TGTGCCAGCAGCCAAGGAGCGACAGAGACTACGCAGTATTTT.

The rearrangement joins TRBV6-1 to TRBJ1-1; no firm D call. The length of the CDR3 is 14 residues. Trimming stripped 2 bases from V and 1 base from J, with 8 bases between. Looked up from germline, CDR1 is MNHNS and CDR2 is SASEGT. This CDR3 is CASSEPTQNTEAFF. Here the CDR3 DNA reads TGTGCCAGCAGTGAACCCACACAGAACACTGAAGCTTTCTTT.

V usage is TRBV20-1 and J usage is TRBJ2-7; maybe TRBD1 (6 bases). V was clipped by 3 bases and J by 5 bases, with 14 bases between them. Germline CDR1 and CDR2: DFQATT and SNEGSKA (reference sequence). The CDR3 extends over 13 amino acids. The CDR3 DNA reads as TGCAGTGCTAGTGTACAGGGTCGGGACGAGCAGTACTTC. Translating it yields CSASVQGRDEQYF.

This clone was seen only a few times. The chain has TRBV5-1 and TRBJ1-3; 8 bases are a match to TRBD1. Germline V CDR1 and CDR2: SGHRS, YFSETQ. Trimming cost V 4 bases and J 4 bases; bases outside gene matches: 7. The CDR3 is 15 amino acids. This chain's CDR3 is CASSRTGNAGNTIYF. CDR3 DNA: TGCGCCAGCAGCAGGACAGGGAACGCCGGAAACACCATATATTTT.

The rearrangement links TRBV18 to TRBJ1-4, with D maybe TRBD1 (5 bases). Trimming removed 3 bases from V and 0 bases from J, with 8 bases in between. This CDR3 has 15 residues. From germline, CDR1 is KGHSH and CDR2 LQKENI. The CDR3 here is CASSPGAATNEKLFF. For the CDR3, the DNA is TGTGCCAGCTCACCTGGGGCGGCAACTAATGAAAAACTGTTTTTT. Full variable domain (missing parts from reference TRBV18 and TRBJ1-4): NAGVMQNPRHLVRRRGQEARLRCSPMKGHSHVYWYRQLPEEGLKFMVYLQKENIIDESGMPKERFSAEFPKEGPSILRIQQVVRGDSAAYFCASSPGAATNEKLFFGSGTQLSVL.

A word on this clone: A junction boundary mismatches the germline segment, possibly from a read error. This sequence joins TRBV19 and TRBJ2-5; 11 nucleotides agree with TRBD2. The V gene's germline CDR1 is LNHDA and CDR2 SQIVND (reference sequence). The CDR3 is made up of 19 amino acids. The CDR3 sequence is CARSQIAGGNVGYQETQYF. CDR3 coding DNA: TGTGCCCGTAGTCAAATAGCGGGGGGGAATGTGGGGTACCAAGAGACCCAGTACTTC.

The rearrangement links TRBV12-3 or TRBV12-4 to TRBJ1-1; D ambiguous. The CDR3 length is 13 residues. The germline V and J ends were trimmed by 7 bases and 3 bases, with 12 bases remaining between them. The CDR3 here is CASTVGGYTEAFF. The CDR3 coding sequence is TGTGCCAGCACCGTCGGAGGGTACACTGAAGCTTTCTTT.

The chain couples TRBV5-8 to TRBJ2-2, with D perhaps TRBD1 (5 bases). Germline lookup yields CDR1 SGHTS and CDR2 YDEGEE. CDR3 length equals 14 residues. Trimming stripped 2 bases from V and 1 base from J, with 6 bases between. As DNA, the CDR3 is TGTGCCAGCAGCTTTCAGGGGAACACCGGGGAGCTGTTTTTT. Translation: CASSFQGNTGELFF.